This TCR beta chain comes out of a study of response to subunit inactivated influenza vaccine (dated 2018 in TCRdb). Describing the broader study: Deep quantitative T cell receptor repertoire profiling was used in the study to track responses to a trivalent subunit inactivated influenza vaccine. The full study reports these points: According to the authors, only a limited number of new T cells may be recruited by each seasonal influenza vaccination.

The trim is 7 bases for V and 4 bases for J, with a gap of 11 bases between the germline ends. CDR1 MNHEY and CDR2 SVGEGT were looked up in the germline V gene. The CDR3 contains 13 residues, cysteine and phenylalanine counted. Kept here is only the CDR3 DNA, which spans 39 bases and is read in frame from base 1. This clonotype was counted ten times or more. This clone's antigen is unknown. No per-base quality is available; no much larger clone lies one base away. Library preparation was by RT-PCR. Instrument used: Illumina HiSeq 2500. The public reads were quality trimmed at Q25 with fastp and then assembled into clones with MiXCR by TCRdb, keeping productive beta chains. When rows share a CDR3 protein, they turn into one entry using the most common DNA and genes. The sample table contains hundreds of thousands of distinct CDR3 sequences; only one count was recorded for about 7.6% of them. 10% to 15% of the sample goes to the ten largest clones.

The source of this sequence is a man aged 50 to 69 who received an inactivated influenza vaccine. Donor details come from another sample of the same person, matched by shared clones. The sequenced sample was PBMCs from blood, obtained less than 25 months after vaccination. This sequence uses TRBV6-2 or TRBV6-3 and TRBJ1-5; the D gene is unclear. CDR3 region: CASTWQQNQPQHF. The DNA reads as follows: TGTGCCAGCACTTGGCAGCAGAATCAGCCCCAGCATTTT.